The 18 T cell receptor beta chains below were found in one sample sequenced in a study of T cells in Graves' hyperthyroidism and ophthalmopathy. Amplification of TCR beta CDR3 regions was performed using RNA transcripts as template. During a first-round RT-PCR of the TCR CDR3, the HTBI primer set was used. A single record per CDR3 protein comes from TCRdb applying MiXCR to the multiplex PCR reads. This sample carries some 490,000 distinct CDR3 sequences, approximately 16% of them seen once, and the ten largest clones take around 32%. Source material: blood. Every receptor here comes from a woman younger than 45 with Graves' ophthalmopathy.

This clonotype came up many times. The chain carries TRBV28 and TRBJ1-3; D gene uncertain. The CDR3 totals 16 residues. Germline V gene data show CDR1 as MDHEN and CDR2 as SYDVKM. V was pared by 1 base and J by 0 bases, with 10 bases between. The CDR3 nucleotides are TGTGCCAGCAGTTTATTGACGGGGAACTCTGGAAACACCATATATTTT. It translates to CASSLLTGNSGNTIYF.

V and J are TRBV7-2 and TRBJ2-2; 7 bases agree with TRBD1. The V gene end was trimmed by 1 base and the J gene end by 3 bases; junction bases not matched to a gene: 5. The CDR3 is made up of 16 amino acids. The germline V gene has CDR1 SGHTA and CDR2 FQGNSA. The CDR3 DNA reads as TGTGCCAGCAGCTTAGAGGATCAGGGGGACACCGGGGAGCTGTTTTTT. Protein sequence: CASSLEDQGDTGELFF.

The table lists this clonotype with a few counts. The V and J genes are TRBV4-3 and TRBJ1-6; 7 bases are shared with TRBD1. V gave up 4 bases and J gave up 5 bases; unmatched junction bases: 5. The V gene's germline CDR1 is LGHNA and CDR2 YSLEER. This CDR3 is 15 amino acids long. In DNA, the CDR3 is TGCGCCAGCAGCCGGGCGACAGGGAATAATTCACCCCTCCACTTT. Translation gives CASSRATGNNSPLHF.

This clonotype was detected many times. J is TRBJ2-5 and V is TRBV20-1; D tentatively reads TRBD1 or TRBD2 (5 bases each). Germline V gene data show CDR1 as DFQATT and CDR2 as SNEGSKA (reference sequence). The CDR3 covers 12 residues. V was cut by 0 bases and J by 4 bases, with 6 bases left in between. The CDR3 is CSARDGGETQYF. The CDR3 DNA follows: TGCAGTGCTAGAGATGGGGGAGAGACCCAGTACTTC.

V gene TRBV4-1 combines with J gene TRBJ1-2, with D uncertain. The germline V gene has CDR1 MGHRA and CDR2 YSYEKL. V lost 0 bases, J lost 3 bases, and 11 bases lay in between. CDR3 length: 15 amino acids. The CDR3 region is CASSQEGPSYYGYTF. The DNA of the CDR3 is TGCGCCAGCAGCCAAGAAGGTCCCTCCTACTATGGCTACACCTTC.

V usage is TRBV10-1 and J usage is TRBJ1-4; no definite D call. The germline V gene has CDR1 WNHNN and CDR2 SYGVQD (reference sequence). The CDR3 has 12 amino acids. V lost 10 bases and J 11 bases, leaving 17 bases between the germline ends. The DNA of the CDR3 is TGCGCCATTTACAGCGATCCACGGAAACTGTTTTTT. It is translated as CAIYSDPRKLFF.

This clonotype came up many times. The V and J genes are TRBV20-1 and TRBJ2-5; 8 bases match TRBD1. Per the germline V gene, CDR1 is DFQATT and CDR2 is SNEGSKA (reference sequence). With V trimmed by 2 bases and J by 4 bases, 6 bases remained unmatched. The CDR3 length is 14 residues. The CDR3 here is CSARMTGELETQYF. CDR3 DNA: TGCAGTGCTAGAATGACAGGGGAGTTAGAGACCCAGTACTTC.

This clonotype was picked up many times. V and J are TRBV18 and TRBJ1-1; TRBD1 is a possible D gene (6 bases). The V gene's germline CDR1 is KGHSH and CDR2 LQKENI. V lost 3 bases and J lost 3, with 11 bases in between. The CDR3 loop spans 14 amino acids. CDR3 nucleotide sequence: TGTGCCAGCTCACCCGGGACAATTTACACTGAAGCTTTCTTT. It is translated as CASSPGTIYTEAFF.

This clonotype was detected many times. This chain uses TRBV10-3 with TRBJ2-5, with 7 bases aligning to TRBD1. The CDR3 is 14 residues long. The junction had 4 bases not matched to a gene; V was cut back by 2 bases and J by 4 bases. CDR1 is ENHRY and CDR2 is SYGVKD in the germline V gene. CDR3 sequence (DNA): TGTGCCATCAGTGAGGACAGGGCTAGAGAGACCCAGTACTTC. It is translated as CAISEDRARETQYF.

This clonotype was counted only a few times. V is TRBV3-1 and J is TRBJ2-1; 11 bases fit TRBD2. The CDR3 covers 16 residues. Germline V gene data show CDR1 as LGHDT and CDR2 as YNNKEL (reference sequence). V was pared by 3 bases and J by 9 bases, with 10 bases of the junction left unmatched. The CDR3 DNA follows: TGTGCCAGCAGCCACTTAGCGGGAGGGCCACCAGGTGAGCAGTTCTTC. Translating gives CASSHLAGGPPGEQFF.

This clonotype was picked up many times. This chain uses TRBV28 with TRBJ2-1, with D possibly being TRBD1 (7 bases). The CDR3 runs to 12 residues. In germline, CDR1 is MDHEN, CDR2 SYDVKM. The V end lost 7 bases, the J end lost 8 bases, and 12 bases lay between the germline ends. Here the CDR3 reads CASTSRGDEQFF. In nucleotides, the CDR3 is TGTGCCAGCACCTCCAGGGGGGATGAGCAGTTCTTC.

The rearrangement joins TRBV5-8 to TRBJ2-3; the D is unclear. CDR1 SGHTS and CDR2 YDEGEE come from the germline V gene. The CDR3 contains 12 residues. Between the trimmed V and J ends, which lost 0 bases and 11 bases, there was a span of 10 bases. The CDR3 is CASSLGVPQQYF. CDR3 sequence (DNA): TGTGCCAGCAGCTTGGGAGTCCCCCAGCAGTATTTT.

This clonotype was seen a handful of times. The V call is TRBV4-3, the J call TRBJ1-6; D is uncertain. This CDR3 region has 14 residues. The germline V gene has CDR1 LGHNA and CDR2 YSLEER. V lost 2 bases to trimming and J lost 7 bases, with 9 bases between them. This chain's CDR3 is CASSQQAENSPLHF. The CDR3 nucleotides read TGCGCCAGCAGCCAACAGGCGGAGAATTCACCCCTCCACTTT.

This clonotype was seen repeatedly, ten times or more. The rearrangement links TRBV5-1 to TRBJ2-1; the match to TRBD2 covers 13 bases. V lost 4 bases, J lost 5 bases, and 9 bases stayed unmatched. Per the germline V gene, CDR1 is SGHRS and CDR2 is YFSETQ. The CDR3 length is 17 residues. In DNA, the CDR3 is TGCGCCAGCAGCCTCGGACTAGCGGGAGCCTTGGACAATGAGCAGTTCTTC. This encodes CASSLGLAGALDNEQFF.

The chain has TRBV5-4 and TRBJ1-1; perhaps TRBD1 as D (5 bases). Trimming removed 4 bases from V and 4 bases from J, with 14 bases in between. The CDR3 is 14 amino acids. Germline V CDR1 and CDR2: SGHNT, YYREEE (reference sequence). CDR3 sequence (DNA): TGTGCCAGCAGCCCGGGGGACCTGAGCACTGAAGCTTTCTTT. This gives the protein CASSPGDLSTEAFF.

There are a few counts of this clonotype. The CDR3 spells CASSQGQGGVFEKLFF. CDR3 DNA sequence: TGCGCCAGCAGCCAAGGACAGGGGGGAGTATTTGAAAAACTGTTTTTT. The chain employs TRBV4-3 and TRBJ1-4; 9 positions agree with TRBD1. V was pared by 1 base and J by 7 bases, with 7 bases of the junction left unmatched. Germline assignment: CDR1 LGHNA and CDR2 YSLEER. The CDR3 consists of 16 residues.

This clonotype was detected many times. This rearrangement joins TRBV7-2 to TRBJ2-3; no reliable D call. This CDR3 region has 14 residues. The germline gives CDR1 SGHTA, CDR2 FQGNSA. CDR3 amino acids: CALTLGSGTDTQYF. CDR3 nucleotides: TGTGCTCTAACTCTGGGGTCTGGTACAGATACGCAGTATTTT.

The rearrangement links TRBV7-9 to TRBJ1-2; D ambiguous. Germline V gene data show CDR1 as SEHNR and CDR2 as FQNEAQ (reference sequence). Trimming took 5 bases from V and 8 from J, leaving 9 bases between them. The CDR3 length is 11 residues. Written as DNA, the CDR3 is TGTGCCAGCAGCCTGGAAGTCGGCTACACCTTC. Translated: CASSLEVGYTF.